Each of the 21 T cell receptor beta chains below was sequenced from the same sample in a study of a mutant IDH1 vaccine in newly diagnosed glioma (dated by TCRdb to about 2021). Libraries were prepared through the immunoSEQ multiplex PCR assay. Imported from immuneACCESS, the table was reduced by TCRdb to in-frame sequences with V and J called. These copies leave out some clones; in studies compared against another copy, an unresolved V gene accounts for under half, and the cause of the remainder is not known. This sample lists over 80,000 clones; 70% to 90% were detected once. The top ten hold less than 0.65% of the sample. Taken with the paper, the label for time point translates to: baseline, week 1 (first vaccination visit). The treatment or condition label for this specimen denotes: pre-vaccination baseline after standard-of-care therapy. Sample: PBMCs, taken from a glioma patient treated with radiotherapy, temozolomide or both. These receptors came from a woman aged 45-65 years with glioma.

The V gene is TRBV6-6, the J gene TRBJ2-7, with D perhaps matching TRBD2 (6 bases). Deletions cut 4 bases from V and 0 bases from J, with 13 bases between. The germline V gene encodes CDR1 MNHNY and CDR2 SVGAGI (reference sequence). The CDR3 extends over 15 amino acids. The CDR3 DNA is TGTGCCAGCAGTTTTGGGGGACTCGGCTCCTACGAGCAGTACTTC. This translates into CASSFGGLGSYEQYF.

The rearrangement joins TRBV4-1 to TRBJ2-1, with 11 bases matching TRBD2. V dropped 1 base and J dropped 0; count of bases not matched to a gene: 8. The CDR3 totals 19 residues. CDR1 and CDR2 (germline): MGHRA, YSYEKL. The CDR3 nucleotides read TGCGCCAGCAGCCAAGTCTTGGGACTAGCGGTTAGCTCCTACAATGAGCAGTTCTTC. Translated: CASSQVLGLAVSSYNEQFF.

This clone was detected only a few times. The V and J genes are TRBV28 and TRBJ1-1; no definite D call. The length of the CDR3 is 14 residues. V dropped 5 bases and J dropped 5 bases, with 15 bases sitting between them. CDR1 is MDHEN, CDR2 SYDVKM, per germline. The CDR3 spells CASSVDWVGTEAFF. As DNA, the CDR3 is TGTGCCAGCAGTGTCGATTGGGTGGGGACTGAAGCTTTCTTT.

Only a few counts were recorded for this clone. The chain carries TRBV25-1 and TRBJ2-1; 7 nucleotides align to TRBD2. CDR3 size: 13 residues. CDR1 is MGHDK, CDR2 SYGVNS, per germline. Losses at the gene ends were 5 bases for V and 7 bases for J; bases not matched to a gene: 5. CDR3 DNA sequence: TGTGCCAGCAGTCGGCGGGAGAGGAATGAGCAGTTCTTC. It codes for CASSRRERNEQFF.

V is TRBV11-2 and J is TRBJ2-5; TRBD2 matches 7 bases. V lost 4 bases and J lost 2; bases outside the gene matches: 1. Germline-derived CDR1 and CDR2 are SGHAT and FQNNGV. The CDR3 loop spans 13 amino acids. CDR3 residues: CASSWGGQETQYF. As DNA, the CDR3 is TGTGCCAGCAGCTGGGGGGGGCAAGAGACCCAGTACTTC. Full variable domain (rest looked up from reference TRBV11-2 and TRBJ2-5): EAGVAQSPRYKIIEKRQSVAFWCNPISGHATLYWYQQILGQGPKLLIQFQNNGVVDDSQLPKDRFSAERLKGVDSTLKIQPAKLEDSAVYLCASSWGGQETQYFGPGTRLLVL.

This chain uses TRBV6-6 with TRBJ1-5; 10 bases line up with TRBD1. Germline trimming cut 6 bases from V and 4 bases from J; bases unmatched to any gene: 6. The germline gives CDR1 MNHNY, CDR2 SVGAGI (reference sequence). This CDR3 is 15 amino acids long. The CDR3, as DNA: TGTGCCAGCAGAAGACAGGGGGCTGGGAATCAGCCCCAGCATTTT. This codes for CASRRQGAGNQPQHF.

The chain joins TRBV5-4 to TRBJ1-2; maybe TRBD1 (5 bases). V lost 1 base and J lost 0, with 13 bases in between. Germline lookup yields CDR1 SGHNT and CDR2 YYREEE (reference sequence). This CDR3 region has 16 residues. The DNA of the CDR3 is TGTGCCAGCAGCTTGCGCCCGGGGCCCTCTAACTATGGCTACACCTTC. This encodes CASSLRPGPSNYGYTF. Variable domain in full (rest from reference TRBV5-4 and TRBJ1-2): ETGVTQSPTHLIKTRGQQVTLRCSSQSGHNTVSWYQQALGQGPQFIFQYYREEENGRGNFPPRFSGLQFPNYSSELNVNALELDDSALYLCASSLRPGPSNYGYTFGSGTRLTVV.

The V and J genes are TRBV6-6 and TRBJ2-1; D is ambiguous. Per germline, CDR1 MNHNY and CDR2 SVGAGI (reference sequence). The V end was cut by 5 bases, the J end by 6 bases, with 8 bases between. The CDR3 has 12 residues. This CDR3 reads CASSNLFNEQFF. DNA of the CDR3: TGTGCCAGCAGTAACTTATTCAATGAGCAGTTCTTC.

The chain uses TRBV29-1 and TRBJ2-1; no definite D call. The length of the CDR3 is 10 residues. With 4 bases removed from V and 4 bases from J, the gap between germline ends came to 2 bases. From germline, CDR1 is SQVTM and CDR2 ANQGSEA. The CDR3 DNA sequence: TGCAGCGTTGGATACAATGAGCAGTTCTTC. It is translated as CSVGYNEQFF.

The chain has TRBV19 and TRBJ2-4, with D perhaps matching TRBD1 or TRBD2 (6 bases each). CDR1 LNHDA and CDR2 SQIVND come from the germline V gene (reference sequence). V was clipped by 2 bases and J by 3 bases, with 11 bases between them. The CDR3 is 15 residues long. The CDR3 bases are TGTGCCAGTAGTATATGGGGGGCGGGCAAAAACATTCAGTACTTC. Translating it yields CASSIWGAGKNIQYF.

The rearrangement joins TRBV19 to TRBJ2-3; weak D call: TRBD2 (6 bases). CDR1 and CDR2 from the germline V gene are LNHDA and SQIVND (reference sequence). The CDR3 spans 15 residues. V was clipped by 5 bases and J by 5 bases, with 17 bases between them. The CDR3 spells CASSLSGRSKDTQYF. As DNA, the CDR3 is TGTGCCAGTAGTCTTAGTGGGAGGTCAAAAGATACGCAGTATTTT.

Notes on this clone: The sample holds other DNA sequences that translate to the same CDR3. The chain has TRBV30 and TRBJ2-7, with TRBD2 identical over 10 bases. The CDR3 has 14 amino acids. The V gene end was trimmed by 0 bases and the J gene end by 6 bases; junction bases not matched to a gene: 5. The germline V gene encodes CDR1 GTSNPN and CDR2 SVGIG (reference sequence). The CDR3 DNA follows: TGTGCCTGGAGTGTCGGTCTAGCGGGAGTCGAGCAGTACTTC. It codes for CAWSVGLAGVEQYF.

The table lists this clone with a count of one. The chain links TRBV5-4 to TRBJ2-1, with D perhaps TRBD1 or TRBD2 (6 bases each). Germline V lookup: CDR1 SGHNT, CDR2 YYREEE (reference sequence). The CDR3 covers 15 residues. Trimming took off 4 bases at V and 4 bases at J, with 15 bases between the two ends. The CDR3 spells CASSRSGGGYNEQFF. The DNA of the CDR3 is TGTGCCAGCAGCAGAAGCGGAGGGGGGTACAATGAGCAGTTCTTC. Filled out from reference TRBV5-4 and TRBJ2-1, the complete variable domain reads ETGVTQSPTHLIKTRGQQVTLRCSSQSGHNTVSWYQQALGQGPQFIFQYYREEENGRGNFPPRFSGLQFPNYSSELNVNALELDDSALYLCASSRSGGGYNEQFFGPGTRLTVL.

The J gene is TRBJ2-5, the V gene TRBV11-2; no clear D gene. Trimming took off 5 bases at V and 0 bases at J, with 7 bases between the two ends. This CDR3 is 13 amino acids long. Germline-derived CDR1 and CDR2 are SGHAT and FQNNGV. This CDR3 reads CASSKEDQETQYF. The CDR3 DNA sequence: TGTGCCAGCAGCAAAGAGGACCAAGAGACCCAGTACTTC.

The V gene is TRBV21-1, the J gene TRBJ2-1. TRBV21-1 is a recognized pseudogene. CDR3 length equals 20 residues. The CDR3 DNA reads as TGTGCCAGCAGTAAAGACGGGCACCAGGCCCATGGGAACCCTAACAATGAGCAGTTCTTC. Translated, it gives CASSKDGHQAHGNPNNEQFF.

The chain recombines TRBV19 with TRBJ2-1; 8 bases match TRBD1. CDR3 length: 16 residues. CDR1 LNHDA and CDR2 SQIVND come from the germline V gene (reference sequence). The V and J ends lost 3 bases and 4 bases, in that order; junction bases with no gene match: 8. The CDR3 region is CASSMFRGQVYNEQFF. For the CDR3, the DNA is TGTGCCAGTAGTATGTTCAGGGGGCAGGTTTACAATGAGCAGTTCTTC. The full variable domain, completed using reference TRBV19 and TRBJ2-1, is DGGITQSPKYLFRKEGQNVTLSCEQNLNHDAMYWYRQDPGQGLRLIYYSQIVNDFQKGDIAEGYSVSREKKESFPLTVTSAQKNPTAFYLCASSMFRGQVYNEQFFGPGTRLTVL.

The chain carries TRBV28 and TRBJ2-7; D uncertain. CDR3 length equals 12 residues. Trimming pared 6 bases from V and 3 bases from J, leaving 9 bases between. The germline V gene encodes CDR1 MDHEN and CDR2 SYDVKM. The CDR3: CASSPTHYEQYF. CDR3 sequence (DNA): TGTGCCAGCAGCCCGACGCACTACGAGCAGTACTTC.

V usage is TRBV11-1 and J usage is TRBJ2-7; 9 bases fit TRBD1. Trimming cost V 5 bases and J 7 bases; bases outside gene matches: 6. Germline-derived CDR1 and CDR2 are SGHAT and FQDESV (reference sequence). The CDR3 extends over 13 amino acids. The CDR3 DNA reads TGTGCCAGCAGCCGGGACAGGGAGGGAGAGCAGTACTTC. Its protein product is CASSRDREGEQYF.

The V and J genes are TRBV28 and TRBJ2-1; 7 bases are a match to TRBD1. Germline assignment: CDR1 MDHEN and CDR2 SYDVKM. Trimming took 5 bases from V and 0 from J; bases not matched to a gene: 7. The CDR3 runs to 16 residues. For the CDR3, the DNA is TGTGCCAGCAGTCCGCCGACAGGGAACTCCTACAATGAGCAGTTCTTC. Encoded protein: CASSPPTGNSYNEQFF.

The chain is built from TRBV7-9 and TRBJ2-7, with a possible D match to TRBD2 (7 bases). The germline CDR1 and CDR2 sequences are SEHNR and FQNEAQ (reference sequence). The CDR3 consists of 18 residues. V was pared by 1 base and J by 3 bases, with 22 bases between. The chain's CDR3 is CASSLEWPSGQTFYEQYF. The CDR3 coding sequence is TGTGCCAGCAGCTTAGAGTGGCCTAGCGGACAGACTTTCTACGAGCAGTACTTC.

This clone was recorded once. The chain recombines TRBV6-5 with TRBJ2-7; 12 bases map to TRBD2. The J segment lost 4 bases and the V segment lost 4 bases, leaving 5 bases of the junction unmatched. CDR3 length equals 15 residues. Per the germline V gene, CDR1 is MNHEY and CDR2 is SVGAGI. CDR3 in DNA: TGTGCCAGCAGTTCCCTTCTAGCGGGAGGGTACGAGCAGTACTTC. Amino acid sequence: CASSSLLAGGYEQYF.